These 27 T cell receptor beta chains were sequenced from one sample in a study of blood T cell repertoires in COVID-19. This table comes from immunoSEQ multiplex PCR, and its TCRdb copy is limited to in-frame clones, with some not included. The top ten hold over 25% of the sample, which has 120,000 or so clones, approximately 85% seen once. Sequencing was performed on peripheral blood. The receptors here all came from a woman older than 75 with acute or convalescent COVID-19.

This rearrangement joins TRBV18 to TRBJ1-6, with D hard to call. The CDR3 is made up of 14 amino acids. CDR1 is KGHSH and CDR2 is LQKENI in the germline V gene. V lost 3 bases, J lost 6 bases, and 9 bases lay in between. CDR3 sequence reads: CASSPSQANSPLHF. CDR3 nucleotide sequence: TGTGCCAGCTCACCCTCCCAGGCTAATTCACCCCTCCACTTT.

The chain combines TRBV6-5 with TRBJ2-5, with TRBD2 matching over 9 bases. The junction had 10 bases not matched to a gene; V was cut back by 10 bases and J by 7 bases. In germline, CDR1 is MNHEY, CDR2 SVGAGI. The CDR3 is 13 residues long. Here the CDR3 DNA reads TGTGCCATAGCGGGGGCCCTTGGGGGGACCCAGTACTTC. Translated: CAIAGALGGTQYF.

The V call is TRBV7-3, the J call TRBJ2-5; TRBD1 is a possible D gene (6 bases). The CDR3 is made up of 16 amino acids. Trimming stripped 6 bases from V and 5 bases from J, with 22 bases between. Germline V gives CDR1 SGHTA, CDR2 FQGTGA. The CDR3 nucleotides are TGTGCCAGCAGGCCAAATCAGGGGACCGCCGGGGAGACCCAGTACTTC. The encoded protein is CASRPNQGTAGETQYF.

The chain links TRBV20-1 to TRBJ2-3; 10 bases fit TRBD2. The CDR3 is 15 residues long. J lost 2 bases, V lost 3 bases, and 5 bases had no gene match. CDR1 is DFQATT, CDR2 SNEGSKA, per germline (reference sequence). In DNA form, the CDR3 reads TGCAGTGCTAGTGTTAGCGGGGGGATCACAGATACGCAGTATTTT. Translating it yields CSASVSGGITDTQYF.

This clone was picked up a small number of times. CDR3 protein: CASSFEPLGGIQYF. CDR3 nucleotide sequence: TGCGCCAGCAGCTTCGAACCCCTCGGGGGCATTCAGTACTTC. The chain recombines TRBV5-1 with TRBJ2-4; a weak D match, TRBD2 (6 bases). This CDR3 has 14 residues. V lost 2 bases to trimming and J lost 9 bases, with 15 bases between them. Germline loops: CDR1 SGHRS, CDR2 YFSETQ.

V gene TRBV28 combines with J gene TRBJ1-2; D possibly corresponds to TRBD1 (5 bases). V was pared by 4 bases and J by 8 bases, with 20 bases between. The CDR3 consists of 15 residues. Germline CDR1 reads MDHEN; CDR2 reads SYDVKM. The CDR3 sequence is CASSSPPRQTMGYTF. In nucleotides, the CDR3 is TGTGCCAGCAGTTCGCCTCCACGACAGACCATGGGCTACACCTTC.

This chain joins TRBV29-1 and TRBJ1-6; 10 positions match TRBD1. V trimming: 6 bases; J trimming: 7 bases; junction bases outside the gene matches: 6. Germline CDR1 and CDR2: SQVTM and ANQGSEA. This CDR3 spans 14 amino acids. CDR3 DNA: TGCAGCGTACGGAAGGGACAGGGGAATTCACCCCTCCACTTT. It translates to CSVRKGQGNSPLHF.

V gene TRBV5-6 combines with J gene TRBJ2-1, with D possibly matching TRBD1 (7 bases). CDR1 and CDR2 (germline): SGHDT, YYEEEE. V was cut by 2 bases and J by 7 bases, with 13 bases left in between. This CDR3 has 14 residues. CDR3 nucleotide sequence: TGTGCCAGCAGCTTCAGGGGGGCGGGTAATGAGCAGTTCTTC. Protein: CASSFRGAGNEQFF.

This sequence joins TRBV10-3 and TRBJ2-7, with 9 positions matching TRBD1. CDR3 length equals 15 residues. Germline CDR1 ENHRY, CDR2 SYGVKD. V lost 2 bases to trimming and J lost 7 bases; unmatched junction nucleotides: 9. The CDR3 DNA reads TGTGCCATCAGTGAGCTGAGGGACAGGGCTAGGGAGCAGTACTTC. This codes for CAISELRDRAREQYF.

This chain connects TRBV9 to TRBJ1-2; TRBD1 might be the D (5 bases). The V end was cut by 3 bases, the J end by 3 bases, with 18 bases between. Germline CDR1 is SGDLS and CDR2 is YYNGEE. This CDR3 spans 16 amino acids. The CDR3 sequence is CASSAGTPNGDYGYTF. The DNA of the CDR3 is TGTGCCAGCAGCGCCGGGACTCCAAACGGGGACTATGGCTACACCTTC.

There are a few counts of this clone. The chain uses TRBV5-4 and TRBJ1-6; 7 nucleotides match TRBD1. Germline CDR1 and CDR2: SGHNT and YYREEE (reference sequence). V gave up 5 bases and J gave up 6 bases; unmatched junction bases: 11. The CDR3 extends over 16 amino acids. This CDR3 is CASSNGAGGLNSPLHF. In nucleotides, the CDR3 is TGTGCCAGCAGTAACGGGGCAGGGGGACTTAATTCACCCCTCCACTTT.

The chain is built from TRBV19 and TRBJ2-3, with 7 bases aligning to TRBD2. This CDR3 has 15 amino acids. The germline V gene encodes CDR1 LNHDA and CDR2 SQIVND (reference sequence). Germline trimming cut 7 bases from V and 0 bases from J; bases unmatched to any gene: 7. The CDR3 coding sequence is TGTGCCAGTACCTCCGGGGGAGGGAGCACAGATACGCAGTATTTT. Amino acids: CASTSGGGSTDTQYF.

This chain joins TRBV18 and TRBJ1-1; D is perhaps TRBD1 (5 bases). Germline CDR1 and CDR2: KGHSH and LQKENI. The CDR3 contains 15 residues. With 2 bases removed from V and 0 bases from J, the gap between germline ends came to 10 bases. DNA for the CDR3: TGTGCCAGCTCACCATCAGGGCAACTGAACACTGAAGCTTTCTTT. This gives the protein CASSPSGQLNTEAFF.

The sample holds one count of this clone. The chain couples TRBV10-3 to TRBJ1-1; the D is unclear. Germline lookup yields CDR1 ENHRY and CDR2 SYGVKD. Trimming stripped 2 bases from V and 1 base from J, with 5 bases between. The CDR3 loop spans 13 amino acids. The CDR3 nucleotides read TGTGCCATCAGTGAGCGACAGAACACTGAAGCTTTCTTT. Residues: CAISERQNTEAFF.

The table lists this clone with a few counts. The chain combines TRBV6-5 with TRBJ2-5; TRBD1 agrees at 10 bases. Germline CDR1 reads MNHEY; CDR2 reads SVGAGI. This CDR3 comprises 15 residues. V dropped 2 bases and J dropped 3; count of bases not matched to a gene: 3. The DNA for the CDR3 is TGTGCCAGCAGTTACCTGGGGACAGGGGAAGAGACCCAGTACTTC. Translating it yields CASSYLGTGEETQYF.

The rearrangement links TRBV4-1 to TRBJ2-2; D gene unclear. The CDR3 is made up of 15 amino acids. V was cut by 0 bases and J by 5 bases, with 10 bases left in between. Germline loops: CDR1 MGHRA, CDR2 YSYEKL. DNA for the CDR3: TGCGCCAGCAGCCAAGAGGGCCTGCTGACCGGGGAGCTGTTTTTT. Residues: CASSQEGLLTGELFF.

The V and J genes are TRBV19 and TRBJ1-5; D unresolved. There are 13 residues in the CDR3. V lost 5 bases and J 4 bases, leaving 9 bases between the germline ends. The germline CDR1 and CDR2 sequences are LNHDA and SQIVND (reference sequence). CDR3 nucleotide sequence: TGTGCCAGTAGTCACCAGTCAAATCAGCCCCAGCATTTT. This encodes CASSHQSNQPQHF.

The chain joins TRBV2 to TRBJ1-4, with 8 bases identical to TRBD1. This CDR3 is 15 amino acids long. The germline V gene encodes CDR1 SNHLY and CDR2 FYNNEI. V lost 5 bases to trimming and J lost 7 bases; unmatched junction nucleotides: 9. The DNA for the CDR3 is TGTGCCAGCAGTATTAACAGGGGGTGGGGTGAAAAACTGTTTTTT. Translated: CASSINRGWGEKLFF.

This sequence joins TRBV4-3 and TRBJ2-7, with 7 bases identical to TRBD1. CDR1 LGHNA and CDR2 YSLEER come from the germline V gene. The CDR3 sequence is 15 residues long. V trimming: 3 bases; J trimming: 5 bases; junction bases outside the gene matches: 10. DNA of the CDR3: TGCGCCAGCAGCCAGTCTTCAGGGGGATTTGACGAGCAGTACTTC. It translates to CASSQSSGGFDEQYF.

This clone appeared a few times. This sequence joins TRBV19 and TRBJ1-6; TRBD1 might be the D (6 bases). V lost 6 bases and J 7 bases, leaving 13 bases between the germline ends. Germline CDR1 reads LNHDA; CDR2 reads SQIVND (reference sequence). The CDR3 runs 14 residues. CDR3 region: CASSLQGQNSPLHF. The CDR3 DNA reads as TGTGCCAGTAGCCTACAGGGACAAAATTCACCCCTCCACTTT.

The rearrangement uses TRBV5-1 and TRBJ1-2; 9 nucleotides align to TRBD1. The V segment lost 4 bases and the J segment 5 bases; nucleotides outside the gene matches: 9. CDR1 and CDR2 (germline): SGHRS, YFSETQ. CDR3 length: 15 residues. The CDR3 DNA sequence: TGCGCCAGCAGCCCGCAATTAGACAGGGGGTATGGCTACACCTTC. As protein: CASSPQLDRGYGYTF.

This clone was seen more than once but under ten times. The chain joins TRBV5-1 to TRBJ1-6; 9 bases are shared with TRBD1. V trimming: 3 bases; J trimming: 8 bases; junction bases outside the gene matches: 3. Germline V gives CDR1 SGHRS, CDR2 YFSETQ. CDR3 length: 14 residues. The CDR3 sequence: CASSSQGAYSPLHF. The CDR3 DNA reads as TGCGCCAGCAGCTCACAGGGGGCTTATTCACCCCTCCACTTT.

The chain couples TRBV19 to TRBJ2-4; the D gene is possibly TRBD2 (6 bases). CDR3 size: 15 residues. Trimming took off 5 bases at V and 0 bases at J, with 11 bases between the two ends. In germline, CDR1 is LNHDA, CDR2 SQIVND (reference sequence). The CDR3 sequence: CASSDSGVAKNIQYF. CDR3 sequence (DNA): TGTGCCAGTAGTGATAGCGGTGTAGCCAAAAACATTCAGTACTTC.

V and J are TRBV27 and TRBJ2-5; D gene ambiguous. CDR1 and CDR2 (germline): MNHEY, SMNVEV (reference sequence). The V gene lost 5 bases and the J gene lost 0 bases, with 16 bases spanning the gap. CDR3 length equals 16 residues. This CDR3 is CASSLLTPVNQETQYF. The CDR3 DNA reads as TGTGCCAGCAGTCTGTTGACACCGGTGAACCAAGAGACCCAGTACTTC.

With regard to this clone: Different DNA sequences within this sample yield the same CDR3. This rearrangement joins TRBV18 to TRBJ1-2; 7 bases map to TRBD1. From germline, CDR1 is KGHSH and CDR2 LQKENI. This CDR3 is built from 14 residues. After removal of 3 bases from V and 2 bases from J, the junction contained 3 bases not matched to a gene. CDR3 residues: CASSPSGGNYGYTF. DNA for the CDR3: TGTGCCAGCTCACCGTCAGGGGGGAACTATGGCTACACCTTC.

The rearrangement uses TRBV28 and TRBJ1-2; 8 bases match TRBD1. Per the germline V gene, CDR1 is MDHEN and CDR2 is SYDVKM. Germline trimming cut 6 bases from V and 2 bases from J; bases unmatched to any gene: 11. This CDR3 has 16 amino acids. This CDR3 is CASSFPPGQANYGYTF. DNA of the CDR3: TGTGCCAGCAGCTTCCCCCCGGGACAGGCGAACTATGGCTACACCTTC.

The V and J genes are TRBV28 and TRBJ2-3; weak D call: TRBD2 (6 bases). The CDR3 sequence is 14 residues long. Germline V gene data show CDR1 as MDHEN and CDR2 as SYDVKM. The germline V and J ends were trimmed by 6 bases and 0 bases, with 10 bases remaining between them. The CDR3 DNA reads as TGTGCCAGCAGGGAAGGGACTAGCACAGATACGCAGTATTTT. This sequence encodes CASREGTSTDTQYF.